Detailed here is one T cell receptor beta chain. Using immunoSEQ multiplex PCR, the repertoire was profiled, and TCRdb retains in-frame clones only, with some absent. The repertoire holds about 350,000 clones, with about 90% as singletons. This specimen belongs to a study of Ad26.COV2.S vaccination and SARS-CoV-2 variants. Germline V gene lookup returns CDR1 MGHDK and CDR2 SYGVNS. Losses at the gene ends were 8 bases for V and 5 bases for J; bases not matched to a gene: 5. This CDR3 spans 12 amino acids. This sample comprised peripheral blood, obtained after recovery from COVID-19. V usage is TRBV25-1 and J usage is TRBJ2-7, with 8 positions matching TRBD1. The receptor was isolated from a human donor who had recovered from COVID-19. The CDR3 protein is CASDAGGDEQYF. The CDR3 region has the DNA TGTGCCAGCGATGCAGGGGGCGACGAGCAGTACTTC.